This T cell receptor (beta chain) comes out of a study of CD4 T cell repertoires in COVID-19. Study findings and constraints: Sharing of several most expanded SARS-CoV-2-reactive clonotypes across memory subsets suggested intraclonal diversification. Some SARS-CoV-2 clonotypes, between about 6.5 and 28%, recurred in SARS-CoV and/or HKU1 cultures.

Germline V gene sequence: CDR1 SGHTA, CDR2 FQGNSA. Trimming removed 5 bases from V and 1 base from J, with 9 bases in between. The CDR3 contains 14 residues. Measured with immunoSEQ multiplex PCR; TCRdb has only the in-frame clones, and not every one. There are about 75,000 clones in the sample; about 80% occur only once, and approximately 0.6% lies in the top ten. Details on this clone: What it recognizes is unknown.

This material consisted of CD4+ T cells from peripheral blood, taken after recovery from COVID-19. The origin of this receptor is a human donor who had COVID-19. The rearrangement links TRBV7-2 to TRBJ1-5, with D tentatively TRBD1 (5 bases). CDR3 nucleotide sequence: TGTGCCAGCAGCCCCTCAGGGAGCAATCAGCCCCAGCATTTT. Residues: CASSPSGSNQPQHF.